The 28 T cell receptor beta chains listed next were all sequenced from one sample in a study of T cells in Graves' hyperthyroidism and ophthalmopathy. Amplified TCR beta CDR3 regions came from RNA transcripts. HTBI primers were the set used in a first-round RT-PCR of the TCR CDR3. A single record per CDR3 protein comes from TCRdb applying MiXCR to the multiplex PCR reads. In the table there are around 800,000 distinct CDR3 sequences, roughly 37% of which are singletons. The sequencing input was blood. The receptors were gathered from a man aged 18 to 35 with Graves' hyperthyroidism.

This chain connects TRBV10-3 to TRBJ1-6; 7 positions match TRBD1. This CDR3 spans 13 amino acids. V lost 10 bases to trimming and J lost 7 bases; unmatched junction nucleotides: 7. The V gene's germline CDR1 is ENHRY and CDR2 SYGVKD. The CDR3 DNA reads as TGTGCCACCGGGACAGACCTAAATTCACCCCTCCACTTT. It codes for CATGTDLNSPLHF.

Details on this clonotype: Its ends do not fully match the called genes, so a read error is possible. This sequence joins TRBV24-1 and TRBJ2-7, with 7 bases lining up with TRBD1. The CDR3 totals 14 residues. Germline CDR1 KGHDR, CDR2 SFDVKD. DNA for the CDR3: TGTGCCAGCAGTTTACTCGGACAGGACCACGAGCAGTACTTC. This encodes CASSLLGQDHEQYF.

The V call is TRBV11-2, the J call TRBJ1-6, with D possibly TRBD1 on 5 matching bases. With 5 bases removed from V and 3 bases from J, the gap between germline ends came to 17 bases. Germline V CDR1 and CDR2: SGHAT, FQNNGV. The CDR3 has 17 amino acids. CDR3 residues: CASSRDPTPGYNSPLHF. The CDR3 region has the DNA TGTGCCAGCAGCCGGGACCCCACTCCAGGCTATAATTCACCCCTCCACTTT.

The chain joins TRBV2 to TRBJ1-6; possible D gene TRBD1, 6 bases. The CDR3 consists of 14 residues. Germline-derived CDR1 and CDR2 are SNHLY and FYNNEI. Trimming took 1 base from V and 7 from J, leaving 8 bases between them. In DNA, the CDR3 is TGTGCCAGCAGTGAAGGGGGGGCGAATTCACCCCTCCACTTT. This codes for CASSEGGANSPLHF.

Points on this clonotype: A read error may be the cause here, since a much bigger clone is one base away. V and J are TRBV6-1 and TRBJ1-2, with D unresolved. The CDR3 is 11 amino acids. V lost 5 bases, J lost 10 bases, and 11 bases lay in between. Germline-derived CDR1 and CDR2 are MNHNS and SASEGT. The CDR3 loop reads CASSLESIYTF. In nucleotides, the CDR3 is TGTGCCAGCAGTTTAGAGAGCATCTACACCTTC.

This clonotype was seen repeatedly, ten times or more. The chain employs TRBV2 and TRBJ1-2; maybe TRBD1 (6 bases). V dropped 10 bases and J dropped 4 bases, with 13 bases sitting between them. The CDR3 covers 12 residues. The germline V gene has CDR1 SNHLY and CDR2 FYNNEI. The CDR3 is CATLQGPYGYTF. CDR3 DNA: TGTGCCACTCTACAGGGCCCCTATGGCTACACCTTC. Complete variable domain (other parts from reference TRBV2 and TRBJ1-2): EPEVTQTPSHQVTQMGQEVILRCVPISNHLYFYWYRQILGQKVEFLVSFYNNEISEKSEIFDDQFSVERPDGSNFTLKIRSTKLEDSAMYFCATLQGPYGYTFGSGTRLTVV.

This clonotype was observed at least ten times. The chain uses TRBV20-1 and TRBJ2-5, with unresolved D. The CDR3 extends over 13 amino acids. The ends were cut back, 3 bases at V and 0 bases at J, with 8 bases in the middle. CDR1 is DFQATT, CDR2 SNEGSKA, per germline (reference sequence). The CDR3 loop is CSARLQNQETQYF. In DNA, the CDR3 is TGCAGTGCTAGGTTGCAGAACCAAGAGACCCAGTACTTC.

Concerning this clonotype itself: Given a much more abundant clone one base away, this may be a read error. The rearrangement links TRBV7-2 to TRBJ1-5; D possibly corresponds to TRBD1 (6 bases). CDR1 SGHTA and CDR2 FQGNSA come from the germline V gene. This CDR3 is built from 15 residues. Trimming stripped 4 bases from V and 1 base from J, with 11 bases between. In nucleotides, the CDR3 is TGTACCAGCAGCTCAAGGGGGTCGAGCAATCAGCCCCAGCATTTT. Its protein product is CTSSSRGSSNQPQHF.

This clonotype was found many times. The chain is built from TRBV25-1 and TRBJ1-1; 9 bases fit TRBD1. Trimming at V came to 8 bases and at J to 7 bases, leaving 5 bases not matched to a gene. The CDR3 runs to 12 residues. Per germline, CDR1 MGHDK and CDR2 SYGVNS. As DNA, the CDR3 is TGTGCCAGCTTGGGACAGGGACGTGAAGCTTTCTTT. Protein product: CASLGQGREAFF.

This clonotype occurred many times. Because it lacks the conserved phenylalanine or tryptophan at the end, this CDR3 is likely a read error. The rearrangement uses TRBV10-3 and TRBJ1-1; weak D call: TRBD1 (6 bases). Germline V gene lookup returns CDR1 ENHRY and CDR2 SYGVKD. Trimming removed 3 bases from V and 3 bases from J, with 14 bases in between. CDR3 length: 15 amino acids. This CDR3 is CAISDKGGEYTEAFL. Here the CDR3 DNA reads TGTGCCATCAGTGATAAAGGGGGTGAGTACACTGAAGCTTTCCTT.

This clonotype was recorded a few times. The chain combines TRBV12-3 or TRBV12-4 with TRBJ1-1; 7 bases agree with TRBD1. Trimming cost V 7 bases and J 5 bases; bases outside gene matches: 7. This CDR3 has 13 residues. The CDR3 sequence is CASNSGGTTEAFF. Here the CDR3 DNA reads TGTGCCAGCAATTCAGGGGGAACGACTGAAGCTTTCTTT.

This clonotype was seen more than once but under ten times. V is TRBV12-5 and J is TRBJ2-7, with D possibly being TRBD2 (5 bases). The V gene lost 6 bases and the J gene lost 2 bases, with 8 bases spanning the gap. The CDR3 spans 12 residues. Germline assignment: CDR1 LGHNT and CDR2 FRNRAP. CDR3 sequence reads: CASGVGAYEQYF. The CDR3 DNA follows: TGTGCTAGTGGCGTCGGGGCCTACGAGCAGTACTTC.

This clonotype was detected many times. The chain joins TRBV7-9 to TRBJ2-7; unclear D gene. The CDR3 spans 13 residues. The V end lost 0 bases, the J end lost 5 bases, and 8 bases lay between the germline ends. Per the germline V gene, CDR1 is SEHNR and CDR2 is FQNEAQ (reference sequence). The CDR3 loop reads CASSLAPLDEQYF. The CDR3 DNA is TGTGCCAGCAGCTTAGCGCCTTTGGACGAGCAGTACTTC. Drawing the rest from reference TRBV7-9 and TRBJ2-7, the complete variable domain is DTGVSQNPRHKITKRGQNVTFRCDPISEHNRLYWYRQTLGQGPEFLTYFQNEAQLEKSRLLSDRFSAERPKGSFSTLEIQRTEQGDSAMYLCASSLAPLDEQYFGPGTRLTVT.

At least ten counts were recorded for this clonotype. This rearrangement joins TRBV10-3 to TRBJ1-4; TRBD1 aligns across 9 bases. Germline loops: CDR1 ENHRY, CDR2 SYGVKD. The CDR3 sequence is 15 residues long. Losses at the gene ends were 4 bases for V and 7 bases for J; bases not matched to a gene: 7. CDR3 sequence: CAISAGTGRAEKLFF. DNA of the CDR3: TGTGCCATCAGTGCTGGGACAGGGAGGGCTGAAAAACTGTTTTTT.

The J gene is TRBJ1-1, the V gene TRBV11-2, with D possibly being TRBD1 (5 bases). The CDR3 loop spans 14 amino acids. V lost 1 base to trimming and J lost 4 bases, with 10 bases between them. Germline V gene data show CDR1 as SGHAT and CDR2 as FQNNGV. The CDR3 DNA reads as TGTGCCAGCAGCTTAGCCGAGAGGGGCACTGAAGCTTTCTTT. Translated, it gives CASSLAERGTEAFF.

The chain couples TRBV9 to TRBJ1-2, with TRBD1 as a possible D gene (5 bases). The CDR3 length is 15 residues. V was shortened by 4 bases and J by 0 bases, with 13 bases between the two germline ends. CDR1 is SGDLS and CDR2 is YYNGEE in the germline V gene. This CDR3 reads CASSMDMFPNYGYTF. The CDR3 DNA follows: TGTGCCAGCAGCATGGACATGTTCCCTAACTATGGCTACACCTTC.

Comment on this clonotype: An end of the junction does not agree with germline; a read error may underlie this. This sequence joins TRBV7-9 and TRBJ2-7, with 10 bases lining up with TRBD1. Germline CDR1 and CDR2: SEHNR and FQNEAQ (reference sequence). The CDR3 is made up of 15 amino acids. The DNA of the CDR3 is TGCGCCAGCAGCACCGGGACAGGGGAAATCTACGAGCAGTACTTC. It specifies CASSTGTGEIYEQYF. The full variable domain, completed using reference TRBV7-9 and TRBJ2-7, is DTGVSQNPRHKITKRGQNVTFRCDPISEHNRLYWYRQTLGQGPEFLTYFQNEAQLEKSRLLSDRFSAERPKGSFSTLEIQRTEQGDSAMYLCASSTGTGEIYEQYFGPGTRLTVT.

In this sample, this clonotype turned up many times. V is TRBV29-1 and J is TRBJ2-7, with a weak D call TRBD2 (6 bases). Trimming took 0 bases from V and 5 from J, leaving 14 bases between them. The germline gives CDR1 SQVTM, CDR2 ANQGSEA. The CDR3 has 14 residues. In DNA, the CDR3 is TGCAGCGTTGAAGATCTTCAGGGCGGGGACGAGCAGTACTTC. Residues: CSVEDLQGGDEQYF.

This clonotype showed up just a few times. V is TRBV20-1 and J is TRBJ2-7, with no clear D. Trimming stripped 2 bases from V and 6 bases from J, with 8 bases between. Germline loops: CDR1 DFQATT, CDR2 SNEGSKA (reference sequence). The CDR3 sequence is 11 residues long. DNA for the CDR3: TGCAGTGCTAGACAGGTTTCCGAGCAGTACTTC. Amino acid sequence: CSARQVSEQYF.

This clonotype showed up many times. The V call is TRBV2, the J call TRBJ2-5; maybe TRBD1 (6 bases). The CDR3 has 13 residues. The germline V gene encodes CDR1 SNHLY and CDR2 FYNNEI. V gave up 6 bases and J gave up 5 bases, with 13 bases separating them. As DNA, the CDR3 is TGTGCCAGCAGGGGGGACATACACGAGACCCAGTACTTC. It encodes CASRGDIHETQYF.

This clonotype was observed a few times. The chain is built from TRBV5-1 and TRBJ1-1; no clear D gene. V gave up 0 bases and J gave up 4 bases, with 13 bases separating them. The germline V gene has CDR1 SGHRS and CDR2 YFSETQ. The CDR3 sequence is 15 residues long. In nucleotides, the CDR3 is TGCGCCAGCAGCTTGGAAGGGCAGGCCCTCACTGAAGCTTTCTTT. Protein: CASSLEGQALTEAFF.

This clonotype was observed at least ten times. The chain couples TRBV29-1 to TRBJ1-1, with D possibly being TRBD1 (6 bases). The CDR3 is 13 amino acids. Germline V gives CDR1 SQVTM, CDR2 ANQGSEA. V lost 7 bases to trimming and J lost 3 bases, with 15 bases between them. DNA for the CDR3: TGCAGCGGCATGAGGGGGGTCGACACTGAAGCTTTCTTT. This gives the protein CSGMRGVDTEAFF.

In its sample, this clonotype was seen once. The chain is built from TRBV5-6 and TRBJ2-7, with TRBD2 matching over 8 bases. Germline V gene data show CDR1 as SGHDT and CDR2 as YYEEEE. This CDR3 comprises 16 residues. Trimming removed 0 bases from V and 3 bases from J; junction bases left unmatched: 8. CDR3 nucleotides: TGTGCCAGCAGCTTGGATAGCGGGATAGCGGGCTACGAGCAGTACTTC. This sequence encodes CASSLDSGIAGYEQYF.

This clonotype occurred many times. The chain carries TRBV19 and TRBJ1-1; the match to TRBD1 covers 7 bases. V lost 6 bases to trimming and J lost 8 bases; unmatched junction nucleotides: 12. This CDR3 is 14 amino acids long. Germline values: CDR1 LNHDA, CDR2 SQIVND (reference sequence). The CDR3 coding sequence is TGTGCCAGTAGCCCTCAACAGGGGCTGGGGGAAGCTTTCTTT. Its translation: CASSPQQGLGEAFF.

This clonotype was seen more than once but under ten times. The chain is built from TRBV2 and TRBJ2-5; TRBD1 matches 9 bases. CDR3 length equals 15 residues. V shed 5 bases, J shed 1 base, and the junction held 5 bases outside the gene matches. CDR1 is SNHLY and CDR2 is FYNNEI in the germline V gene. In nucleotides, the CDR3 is TGTGCCAGCAGTTCCGGGACAGGGCTCCAAGAGACCCAGTACTTC. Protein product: CASSSGTGLQETQYF.

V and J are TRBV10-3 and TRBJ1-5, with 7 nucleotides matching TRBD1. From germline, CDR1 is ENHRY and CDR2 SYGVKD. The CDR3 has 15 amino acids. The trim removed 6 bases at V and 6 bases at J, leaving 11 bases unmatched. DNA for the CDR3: TGTGCCATCAGCCCCGGGACAGATCGGTCTCAGCCCCAGCATTTT. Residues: CAISPGTDRSQPQHF.

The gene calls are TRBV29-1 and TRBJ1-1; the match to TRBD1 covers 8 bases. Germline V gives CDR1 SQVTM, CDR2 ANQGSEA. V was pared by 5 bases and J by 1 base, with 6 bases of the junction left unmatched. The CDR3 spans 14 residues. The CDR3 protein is CSVRRQGTNTEAFF. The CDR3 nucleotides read TGCAGCGTTCGCAGACAGGGGACGAACACTGAAGCTTTCTTT.

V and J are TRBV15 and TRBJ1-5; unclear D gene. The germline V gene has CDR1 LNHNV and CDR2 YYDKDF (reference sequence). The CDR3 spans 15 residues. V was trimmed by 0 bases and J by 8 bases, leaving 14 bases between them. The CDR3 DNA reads TGTGCCACCAGCAGAGAACCCACACCGGAGGAGCCCCAGCATTTT. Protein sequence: CATSREPTPEEPQHF.